The text below deals with one T cell receptor (beta chain). No antigen is known for it. This specimen comes from a study of OX40 agonist ivuxolimab in advanced cancers. Study-wide context: Two patients with cutaneous melanoma and one with hepatocellular carcinoma, three in total, showed partial responses.

Trimming shortened V by 1 base and J by 3 bases, and 8 bases separated the two germline ends. Germline loops: CDR1 SGHRS, CDR2 YFSETQ. The CDR3 loop spans 13 amino acids. Clones were sequenced by immunoSEQ multiplex PCR, and TCRdb holds only the in-frame ones, with some missing. Of 40,000 to 45,000 clones in the sample, 75% to 90% were seen once. Regarding the study as a whole: Both CD4+ and CD8+ T cell populations in blood had undergone clonal expansion by week 6 at 0.1 to 3.0 mg/kg.

The rearrangement links TRBV5-1 to TRBJ2-7; D gene unclear. The source was CD4+ or CD8+ T cells sorted from blood, collected in a trial of the OX40 agonist ivuxolimab. This TCR came from an adult with an advanced solid tumor such as melanoma, head and neck, liver or kidney cancer. In nucleotides, the CDR3 is TGCGCCAGCAGCTTGTCTTCTCTCTACGAGCAGTACTTC. Its protein product is CASSLSSLYEQYF.